The 6 T cell receptor beta chains below all came from one sample that was sequenced in a study of blood T cell repertoires in COVID-19. The method was immunoSEQ multiplex PCR; TCRdb's version includes in-frame clones alone and lacks a portion of them. Of 250,000 to 400,000 clones detected, more than 75% appear once; the ten largest clones hold approximately 5%. Material: PBMCs or T cells enriched from blood (not recorded which). The receptor source for this set is a woman aged 25 to 39 who had recovered from COVID-19.

The chain carries TRBV5-1 and TRBJ1-2; 10 nucleotides align to TRBD1. Germline V lookup: CDR1 SGHRS, CDR2 YFSETQ. The CDR3 has 14 residues. J gave up 6 bases and V 4 bases, and 6 bases lay outside the gene matches. CDR3 nucleotide sequence: TGCGCCAGCAGCATAAGACAGGGGGCGAATGGCTACACCTTC. It is translated as CASSIRQGANGYTF.

The rearrangement joins TRBV7-9 to TRBJ1-5; 7 nucleotides agree with TRBD1. Per the germline V gene, CDR1 is SEHNR and CDR2 is FQNEAQ (reference sequence). The CDR3 is 13 residues long. V trimming: 5 bases; J trimming: 5 bases; junction bases outside the gene matches: 3. The CDR3 DNA is TGTGCCAGCAGCGCGCAGGGGGATCAGCCCCAGCATTTT. Encoded protein: CASSAQGDQPQHF.

The count of this clone is one. The rearrangement links TRBV5-1 to TRBJ1-5, with TRBD1 as a possible D gene (6 bases). Germline-derived CDR1 and CDR2 are SGHRS and YFSETQ. V was cut by 4 bases and J by 3 bases, with 20 bases left in between. The CDR3 sequence is 17 residues long. The CDR3 reads CASSPEIDTGTNQPQHF. The CDR3 nucleotides read TGCGCCAGCAGCCCAGAAATCGATACAGGGACCAATCAGCCCCAGCATTTT.

The V call is TRBV19, the J call TRBJ1-4, with D hard to call. The CDR3 covers 14 residues. Trimming cost V 5 bases and J 0 bases, with 7 bases left between them. Germline CDR1 and CDR2: LNHDA and SQIVND (reference sequence). CDR3 loop: CASSDGATNEKLFF. The DNA for the CDR3 is TGTGCCAGTAGTGACGGAGCAACTAATGAAAAACTGTTTTTT. The full variable domain, in which reference TRBV19 and TRBJ1-4 provide the parts outside the CDR3, is DGGITQSPKYLFRKEGQNVTLSCEQNLNHDAMYWYRQDPGQGLRLIYYSQIVNDFQKGDIAEGYSVSREKKESFPLTVTSAQKNPTAFYLCASSDGATNEKLFFGSGTQLSVL.

This clone was counted a single time. J is TRBJ1-6 and V is TRBV27; no definite D call. V was clipped by 4 bases and J by 10 bases, with 11 bases between them. CDR3 size: 13 residues. CDR1 is MNHEY, CDR2 SMNVEV, per germline (reference sequence). Here the CDR3 DNA reads TGTGCCAGCAGTTATGGGAGTAGGTCACCCCTCCACTTT. It encodes CASSYGSRSPLHF.

The rearrangement joins TRBV7-9 to TRBJ2-7, with D tentatively TRBD2 (5 bases). Germline V CDR1 and CDR2: SEHNR, FQNEAQ (reference sequence). V dropped 1 base and J dropped 6 bases, with 10 bases sitting between them. CDR3 length equals 13 residues. This chain's CDR3 is CASSLGRGGEQYF. CDR3 bases: TGTGCCAGCAGCTTAGGGCGCGGAGGCGAGCAGTACTTC.